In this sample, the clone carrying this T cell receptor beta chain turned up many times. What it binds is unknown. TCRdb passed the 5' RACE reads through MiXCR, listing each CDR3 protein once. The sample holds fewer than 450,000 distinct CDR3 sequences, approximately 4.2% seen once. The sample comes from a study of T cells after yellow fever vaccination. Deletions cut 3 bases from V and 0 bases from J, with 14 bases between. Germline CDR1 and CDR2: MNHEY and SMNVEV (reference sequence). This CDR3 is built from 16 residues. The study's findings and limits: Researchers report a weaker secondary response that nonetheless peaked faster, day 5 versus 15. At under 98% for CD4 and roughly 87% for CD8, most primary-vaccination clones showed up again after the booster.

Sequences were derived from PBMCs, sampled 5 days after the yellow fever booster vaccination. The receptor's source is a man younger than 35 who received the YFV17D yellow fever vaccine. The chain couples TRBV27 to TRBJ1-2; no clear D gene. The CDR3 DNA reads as TGTGCCAGCAGTTTGTGGGGAACGCAGTCTAACTATGGCTACACCTTC. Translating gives CASSLWGTQSNYGYTF.